The T cell receptor beta chain under discussion was sequenced for a study of vaccination and CD4 T cells after COVID-19. This clonotype turned up a few times. The target antigen is unknown. Treatment meaning: roughly ten-day PBMC culture with coronavirus spike peptide pools or control peptides (ViraFEST assay). Gathered ahead of the COVID-19 pandemic (2011-2018) were the CD4+ T cells of the unexposed donor. Cultured CD4+ T-cell DNA underwent Oncomine TCR Beta short-read sequencing. One entry per CDR3 protein results from TCRdb running MiXCR on the PCR reads. The sample lists several thousand distinct CDR3 sequences, 35% to 45% occurring once. Germline CDR1 is DFQATT and CDR2 is SNEGSKA (reference sequence). Trimming pared 1 base from V and 10 bases from J, leaving 22 bases between. This CDR3 is 15 amino acids long.

The sequence was obtained from a human donor in good health. Sequenced sample: CD4+ T cells from blood, cultured in vitro. The chain employs TRBV20-1 and TRBJ1-1, with D possibly matching TRBD1 (6 bases). Here the CDR3 DNA reads TGCAGTGCTAGAGCTAGCGGCGGGGGGCCTCTCGGAGCTTTCTTT. Its protein product is CSARASGGGPLGAFF.